This note documents a single T cell receptor beta chain sequence. Its antigen remains unknown. Assay: immunoSEQ multiplex PCR; the TCRdb copy retains only in-frame clones and omits some. The data show around 87,000 clones, 80% to 90% seen once. The CDR3 is 15 residues long. CDR1 is SGHKS, CDR2 YYEKEE, per germline (reference sequence). J was trimmed by 7 bases and V by 2 bases; bases with no gene match: 10. This entry comes from a study of T cell responses to AZD1222 COVID-19 vaccine. Whole-study results and caveats: There were mostly white British donors and more females than males, and clonal diversity was possibly underestimated. The peak T cell response came first, and repertoires were sampled only after it.

The chain couples TRBV5-5 to TRBJ1-2; 8 nucleotides align to TRBD1. The material sequenced was peripheral blood, taken 28 days after the second AZD1222 dose. This receptor was taken from an adult who received the AZD1222 COVID-19 vaccine. CDR3 sequence: CASSLTYGQGGGYTF. The DNA for the CDR3 is TGTGCCAGCAGCTTAACTTATGGACAGGGCGGTGGCTACACCTTC.